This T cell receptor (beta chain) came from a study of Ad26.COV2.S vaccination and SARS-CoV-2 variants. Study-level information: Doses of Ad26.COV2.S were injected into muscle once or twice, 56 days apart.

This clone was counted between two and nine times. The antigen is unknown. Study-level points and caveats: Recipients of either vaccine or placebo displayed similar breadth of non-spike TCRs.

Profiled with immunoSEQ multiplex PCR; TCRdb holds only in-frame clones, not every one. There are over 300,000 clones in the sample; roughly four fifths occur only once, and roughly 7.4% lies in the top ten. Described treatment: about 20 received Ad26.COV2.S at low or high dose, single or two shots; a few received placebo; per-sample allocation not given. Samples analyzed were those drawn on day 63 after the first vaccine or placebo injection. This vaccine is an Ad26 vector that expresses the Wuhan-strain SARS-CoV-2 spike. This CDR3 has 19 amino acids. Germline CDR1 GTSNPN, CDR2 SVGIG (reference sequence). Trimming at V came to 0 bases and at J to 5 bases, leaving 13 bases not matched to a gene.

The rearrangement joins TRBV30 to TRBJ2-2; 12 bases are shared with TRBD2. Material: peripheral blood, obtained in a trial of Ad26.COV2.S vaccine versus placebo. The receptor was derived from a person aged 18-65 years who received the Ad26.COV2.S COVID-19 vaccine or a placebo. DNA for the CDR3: TGTGCCTGGAGTGTCCTCCGGACTAGCGGGAAACACGGTACCGGGGAGCTGTTTTTT. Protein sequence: CAWSVLRTSGKHGTGELFF.